The 9 T cell receptor beta chains below come from one sample, sequenced in a study of tumour-infiltrating T cells in Burkitt lymphoma. Clones were read by immunoSEQ multiplex PCR, and TCRdb kept only the in-frame ones, dropping some. The data show 2,500 to 3,500 clones, about 14% seen once. Sequences were obtained from tumor tissue. The receptors originated from a human donor with Burkitt lymphoma.

This clone was seen more than once but under ten times. The V call is TRBV4-3, the J call TRBJ2-7, with D unresolved. Germline CDR1 LGHNA, CDR2 YSLEER. The CDR3 consists of 15 residues. The V and J ends lost 0 bases and 0 bases respectively, with 9 bases between them. This CDR3 is CASSQDRRSSYEQYF. In DNA, the CDR3 is TGCGCCAGCAGCCAAGATAGGCGGTCCTCCTACGAGCAGTACTTC.

This clone was counted only a few times. The same CDR3 also results from other DNA sequences found in this sample. The gene calls are TRBV4-3 and TRBJ1-3; TRBD1 matches at 10 bases. The trim removed 0 bases at V and 1 base at J, leaving 3 bases unmatched. This CDR3 spans 17 amino acids. In germline, CDR1 is LGHNA, CDR2 YSLEER. CDR3 loop: CASSQDLGQGSGNTIYF. The CDR3 bases are TGCGCCAGCAGCCAAGATCTGGGACAGGGGTCTGGAAACACCATATATTTT.

This clone came up a few times. The chain recombines TRBV5-6 with TRBJ2-7; TRBD2 aligns across 7 bases. V was clipped by 4 bases and J by 6 bases; unmatched bases: 10. The CDR3 has 14 amino acids. The V gene's germline CDR1 is SGHDT and CDR2 YYEEEE. CDR3 amino acids: CASSPGGTTREQYF. The DNA of the CDR3 is TGTGCCAGCAGCCCCGGAGGGACTACTCGCGAGCAGTACTTC.

The chain couples TRBV5-4 to TRBJ2-1, with 7 bases aligning to TRBD2. V shed 0 bases, J shed 9 bases, and the junction held 9 bases outside the gene matches. Germline V gene data show CDR1 as SGHNT and CDR2 as YYREEE (reference sequence). The CDR3 has 15 amino acids. In nucleotides, the CDR3 is TGTGCCAGCAGCTTGGCTAGCGGAGGCCCCCCTGAGCAGTTCTTC. This codes for CASSLASGGPPEQFF.

The chain couples TRBV4-2 to TRBJ2-1, with TRBD2 matching 10 bases. This CDR3 has 19 amino acids. Per germline, CDR1 LGHNA and CDR2 YNFKEQ. V was clipped by 0 bases and J by 3 bases; unmatched bases: 11. Here the CDR3 reads CASSQDFGTSESRYNEQFF. Here the CDR3 DNA reads TGTGCCAGCAGCCAAGACTTCGGGACTAGCGAGAGTCGCTACAATGAGCAGTTCTTC.

The table lists this clone with a few counts. V gene TRBV5-4 combines with J gene TRBJ1-3; no clear D. This CDR3 spans 16 amino acids. Trimming pared 4 bases from V and 0 bases from J, leaving 14 bases between. Looked up from germline, CDR1 is SGHNT and CDR2 is YYREEE (reference sequence). The CDR3 region has the DNA TGTGCCAGCAGCCCACAAGCGGTGAGCTCTGGAAACACCATATATTTT. This translates into CASSPQAVSSGNTIYF.

This clone was seen more than once but under ten times. CDR3 sequence (DNA): TGTGCCAGCAGCCCAACAGGGGCAAGCTCCTACAATGAGCAGTTCTTC. Residues: CASSPTGASSYNEQFF. The rearrangement uses TRBV7-8 and TRBJ2-1, with 7 bases that match TRBD1. V dropped 5 bases and J dropped 0; count of bases not matched to a gene: 7. Looked up from germline, CDR1 is SGHVS and CDR2 is FQNEAQ. The CDR3 runs to 16 residues.

V and J are TRBV6-5 and TRBJ1-6; D gene ambiguous. CDR1 is MNHEY and CDR2 is SVGAGI in the germline V gene. Trimming stripped 4 bases from V and 1 base from J, with 5 bases between. The length of the CDR3 is 14 residues. The CDR3 region is CASSLWSYNSPLHF. The CDR3 DNA follows: TGTGCCAGCAGTTTGTGGTCCTATAATTCACCCCTCCACTTT.

This chain uses TRBV6-6 with TRBJ2-7; TRBD1 agrees at 9 bases. The CDR3 sequence is 15 residues long. J gave up 7 bases and V 2 bases, and 9 bases lay outside the gene matches. Per the germline V gene, CDR1 is MNHNY and CDR2 is SVGAGI (reference sequence). In DNA, the CDR3 is TGTGCCAGCAGTTACCAGGGGACAGGGCGCGGGGAGCAGTACTTC. This translates into CASSYQGTGRGEQYF.